The source of this T cell receptor beta chain is a study of blood T cell repertoires in COVID-19. Study at large: Material from acute and convalescent COVID-19 was sourced from the United States, Italy and Spain. From T cells, B-cell-depleted T cells, or PBMCs came the material, which was cDNA or gDNA.

The CDR3 covers 12 residues. Germline values: CDR1 SGHVS, CDR2 FQNEAQ. The ends were cut back, 4 bases at V and 11 bases at J, with 12 bases in the middle. Per the original methods: For nucleated cells, counts were estimated from reference gene primer amplification. Repertoires were generated with immunoSEQ multiplex PCR, while TCRdb's copy carries only in-frame clones and drops some. That table supplies the V and J calls and clone size; D and trimming were determined from the DNA. The table records roughly 220,000 clones, roughly 80% of them present only once. The sequence came from a woman aged 55-75 years who had recovered from COVID-19. This chain joins TRBV7-8 and TRBJ1-5, with unresolved D. The sample comprised peripheral blood. CDR3 region: CASSSIGVSQHF. The CDR3 DNA sequence: TGTGCCAGCAGCTCAATTGGAGTTTCCCAGCATTTT.